Shown below are 18 T cell receptor beta chains from a single sample sequenced in a study of blood T cell repertoires in COVID-19. Clones were sequenced by immunoSEQ multiplex PCR, and TCRdb holds only the in-frame ones, with some missing. The sample has hundreds of thousands of clones; about 90% are singletons. The sample consisted of peripheral blood. Receptors were obtained from a woman aged 45-65 years who had recovered from COVID-19.

The gene calls are TRBV4-2 and TRBJ2-7, with 11 bases aligning to TRBD2. Trimming cost V 1 base and J 5 bases; bases outside gene matches: 7. Germline V gives CDR1 LGHNA, CDR2 YNFKEQ. This CDR3 comprises 16 residues. CDR3 loop: CASSQAASGRNNEQYF. DNA for the CDR3: TGTGCCAGCAGCCAAGCCGCTAGCGGGAGGAATAACGAGCAGTACTTC.

As for this clone: One end of the junction is discordant with germline, which a read error may explain. The CDR3 here is CASSLDLEDRAIF. CDR3 coding DNA: TGCGCCAGCAGCCTAGACCTTGAGGACAGGGCAATTTTT. This chain uses TRBV4-3 with TRBJ1-4; TRBD1 matches 8 bases. This CDR3 has 13 residues. CDR1 LGHNA and CDR2 YSLEER come from the germline V gene.

The V call is TRBV29-1, the J call TRBJ2-7, with 7 bases aligning to TRBD1. Germline V CDR1 and CDR2: SQVTM, ANQGSEA. The ends lost 3 bases at V and 3 bases at J; junction bases unmatched: 5. This CDR3 is built from 13 residues. The CDR3 sequence is CSVDVGGNYEQYF. The DNA of the CDR3 is TGCAGCGTTGATGTAGGGGGCAACTACGAGCAGTACTTC.

This chain connects TRBV18 to TRBJ2-7; the D gene is possibly TRBD1 (6 bases). The germline V and J ends were trimmed by 0 bases and 3 bases, with 15 bases remaining between them. This CDR3 region has 16 residues. Germline V gives CDR1 KGHSH, CDR2 LQKENI. In nucleotides, the CDR3 is TGTGCCAGCTCACCACCCGGCATTGGGGGCGGCTACGAGCAGTACTTC. Translated, it gives CASSPPGIGGGYEQYF. Full variable domain (missing parts from reference TRBV18 and TRBJ2-7): NAGVMQNPRHLVRRRGQEARLRCSPMKGHSHVYWYRQLPEEGLKFMVYLQKENIIDESGMPKERFSAEFPKEGPSILRIQQVVRGDSAAYFCASSPPGIGGGYEQYFGPGTRLTVT.

This chain uses TRBV5-6 with TRBJ2-1; 7 positions agree with TRBD1. The CDR3 has 13 amino acids. J was trimmed by 12 bases and V by 0 bases; bases with no gene match: 6. The germline V gene has CDR1 SGHDT and CDR2 YYEEEE. For the CDR3, the DNA is TGTGCCAGCAGCTTGGAGGGGGCACGTCTGCAGTTCTTC. It codes for CASSLEGARLQFF.

The chain couples TRBV15 to TRBJ1-1; possibly TRBD1 for D (5 bases). Germline V gives CDR1 LNHNV, CDR2 YYDKDF (reference sequence). The CDR3 loop spans 16 amino acids. The V end was cut by 3 bases, the J end by 3 bases, with 17 bases between. In DNA, the CDR3 is TGTGCCACCAGCAGGGCCAGGGACCCGGGGGACACTGAAGCTTTCTTT. Amino acids: CATSRARDPGDTEAFF.

The chain employs TRBV5-4 and TRBJ2-2; 9 bases are shared with TRBD1. Losses at the gene ends were 4 bases for V and 1 base for J; bases not matched to a gene: 8. The CDR3 has 17 amino acids. Per germline, CDR1 SGHNT and CDR2 YYREEE (reference sequence). The CDR3 bases are TGTGCCAGCAGCCCCCGTTGGGGACAGGGGAACACCGGGGAGCTGTTTTTT. This sequence encodes CASSPRWGQGNTGELFF. The full variable domain, rest sourced from reference TRBV5-4 and TRBJ2-2, is ETGVTQSPTHLIKTRGQQVTLRCSSQSGHNTVSWYQQALGQGPQFIFQYYREEENGRGNFPPRFSGLQFPNYSSELNVNALELDDSALYLCASSPRWGQGNTGELFFGEGSRLTVL.

This rearrangement joins TRBV6-2 or TRBV6-3 to TRBJ2-1; a possible D gene is TRBD2 (5 bases). This CDR3 is 16 amino acids long. Germline CDR1 is MNHEY and CDR2 is SVGEGT. Trimming left V 5 bases short and J 7 bases short, with 21 bases between. DNA for the CDR3: TGTGCCAGCAGTGACATCGGGGTTAGGCAAAAGAATGAGCAGTTCTTC. Translation: CASSDIGVRQKNEQFF.

This chain uses TRBV10-3 with TRBJ1-2; 12 positions match TRBD1. V trimming: 0 bases; J trimming: 4 bases; junction bases outside the gene matches: 12. The CDR3 length is 19 residues. Germline values: CDR1 ENHRY, CDR2 SYGVKD. The CDR3 loop reads CAISESSGTGGADSYGYTF. The CDR3 bases are TGTGCCATCAGTGAGTCGAGTGGGACAGGGGGCGCCGATTCCTATGGCTACACCTTC.

Details on this clone: This may be a read error: a much more frequent sequence differs by one nucleotide. Within the sample, other DNA sequences also encode this same CDR3. The rearrangement uses TRBV7-3 and TRBJ1-1; tentatively, D is TRBD1 (6 bases). This CDR3 spans 13 amino acids. Trimming pared 3 bases from V and 1 base from J, leaving 6 bases between. The germline CDR1 and CDR2 sequences are SGHTA and FQGTGA. The CDR3 DNA is TGTGCCAGCAGCTTGACAGGGAACACTGAAGCTTTCTTT. Translating gives CASSLTGNTEAFF.

This clone came up once. This chain connects TRBV7-9 to TRBJ2-2; no definite D call. The germline V gene encodes CDR1 SEHNR and CDR2 FQNEAQ (reference sequence). This CDR3 has 14 residues. V was clipped by 1 base and J by 4 bases, with 7 bases between them. The CDR3 DNA follows: TGTGCCAGCAGCTTAGTACAGACCACCGGGGAGCTGTTTTTT. It translates to CASSLVQTTGELFF. The full variable domain, completed using reference TRBV7-9 and TRBJ2-2, is DTGVSQNPRHKITKRGQNVTFRCDPISEHNRLYWYRQTLGQGPEFLTYFQNEAQLEKSRLLSDRFSAERPKGSFSTLEIQRTEQGDSAMYLCASSLVQTTGELFFGEGSRLTVL.

The genes are TRBV2 and TRBJ2-1; D is possibly TRBD2 (5 bases). Germline CDR1 and CDR2: SNHLY and FYNNEI. The CDR3 spans 12 residues. V was shortened by 7 bases and J by 6 bases, with 10 bases between the two germline ends. The CDR3 spells CASTGKGNEQFF. The CDR3, as DNA: TGTGCCAGCACCGGGAAAGGCAATGAGCAGTTCTTC.

The rearrangement links TRBV5-4 to TRBJ2-7; TRBD2 matches at 11 bases. V shed 4 bases, J shed 4 bases, and the junction held 4 bases outside the gene matches. Looked up from germline, CDR1 is SGHNT and CDR2 is YYREEE (reference sequence). The CDR3 totals 14 residues. The CDR3 is CASSTASGGYEQYF. The CDR3 nucleotides read TGTGCCAGCAGCACTGCTAGCGGGGGGTACGAGCAGTACTTC.

The chain couples TRBV29-1 to TRBJ1-2; TRBD1 is a possible D gene (5 bases). CDR3 length equals 16 residues. Germline V gives CDR1 SQVTM, CDR2 ANQGSEA. The V end lost 4 bases, the J end lost 8 bases, and 26 bases lay between the germline ends. CDR3 sequence: CSVADRSVGGRKGYTF. In nucleotides, the CDR3 is TGCAGCGTTGCCGACAGAAGCGTTGGTGGGCGGAAAGGCTACACCTTC.

CDR3 sequence reads: CASSATGGNQPQHF. CDR3 sequence (DNA): TGTGCCAGCAGCGCTACAGGGGGCAATCAGCCCCAGCATTTT. The chain uses TRBV7-2 and TRBJ1-5, with 7 nucleotides matching TRBD1. The J segment lost 2 bases and the V segment lost 5 bases, leaving 3 bases of the junction unmatched. Per germline, CDR1 SGHTA and CDR2 FQGNSA. The CDR3 is 14 amino acids.

J is TRBJ1-1 and V is TRBV28; D ambiguous. V lost 5 bases to trimming and J lost 1 base, with 11 bases between them. Germline CDR1 is MDHEN and CDR2 is SYDVKM. The CDR3 covers 14 residues. CDR3 in amino acids: CASSPLGSNTEAFF. CDR3 nucleotides: TGTGCCAGCAGTCCCCTCGGGTCGAACACTGAAGCTTTCTTT.

The rearrangement links TRBV28 to TRBJ1-2; 7 bases match TRBD1. Germline CDR1 reads MDHEN; CDR2 reads SYDVKM. This CDR3 spans 11 amino acids. The trim removed 10 bases at V and 4 bases at J, leaving 3 bases unmatched. CDR3: CATGTAYGYTF. The DNA for the CDR3 is TGTGCCACCGGGACAGCCTATGGCTACACCTTC.

The chain uses TRBV7-9 and TRBJ2-7, with D perhaps TRBD2 (7 bases). The CDR3 runs to 15 residues. V shed 1 base and J shed 3 bases, with 13 bases lying between them. Germline V gene sequence: CDR1 SEHNR, CDR2 FQNEAQ (reference sequence). The CDR3 nucleotides are TGTGCCAGCAGCTTAGAGCGGGACAAGGACTACGAGCAGTACTTC. As protein: CASSLERDKDYEQYF.